Shown below are 27 T cell receptor beta chains from a single sample sequenced in a study of T cells in Graves' hyperthyroidism and ophthalmopathy. From RNA transcripts, TCR beta CDR3 regions were amplified. The HTBI primer set was used in a first-round RT-PCR of the TCR CDR3. TCRdb used MiXCR to reprocess the multiplex PCR reads, holding one entry per CDR3 protein. This table holds about 640,000 distinct CDR3 sequences, 20% found once. The source material was blood. Receptors originate from a man aged 25 to 45 with Graves' ophthalmopathy.

This chain connects TRBV15 to TRBJ1-4, with 8 bases lining up with TRBD1. In germline, CDR1 is LNHNV, CDR2 YYDKDF (reference sequence). The V gene end was trimmed by 5 bases and the J gene end by 8 bases; junction bases not matched to a gene: 7. The CDR3 runs 14 residues. Written as DNA, the CDR3 is TGTGCCACCAGCCCCGGGACAGGAACAGAAAAACTGTTTTTT. It codes for CATSPGTGTEKLFF.

This clonotype was detected only a few times. V is TRBV7-2 and J is TRBJ2-5; 8 nucleotides agree with TRBD2. The CDR3 consists of 16 residues. Germline V gives CDR1 SGHTA, CDR2 FQGNSA. With 5 bases clipped from V and 2 bases from J, the junction kept 10 bases outside the gene matches. The CDR3 DNA sequence: TGTGCCAGCAGCCGGCAGGGGCTAGCGGGTCAAGAGACCCAGTACTTC. This gives the protein CASSRQGLAGQETQYF. The full variable domain, in which reference TRBV7-2 and TRBJ2-5 provide the parts outside the CDR3, is GAGVSQSPSNKVTEKGKDVELRCDPISGHTALYWYRQSLGQGLEFLIYFQGNSAPDKSGLPSDRFSAERTGGSVSTLTIQRTQQEDSAVYLCASSRQGLAGQETQYFGPGTRLLVL.

The gene calls are TRBV20-1 and TRBJ2-7; 7 nucleotides match TRBD2. There are 14 residues in the CDR3. V shed 6 bases, J shed 1 base, and the junction held 9 bases outside the gene matches. CDR1 DFQATT and CDR2 SNEGSKA come from the germline V gene (reference sequence). CDR3 nucleotides: TGCAGTGCGTCAAGATCTAGCGGTTCCTACGAGCAGTACTTC. It yields the protein CSASRSSGSYEQYF.

This clonotype showed up just a few times. This chain links TRBV28 with TRBJ2-6; D uncertain. The CDR3 is made up of 11 amino acids. CDR1 is MDHEN and CDR2 is SYDVKM in the germline V gene. V lost 7 bases and J lost 4, with 2 bases in between. The CDR3 here is CASKGANVLTF. In DNA, the CDR3 is TGTGCCAGCAAAGGGGCCAACGTCCTGACTTTC.

The rearrangement links TRBV20-1 to TRBJ2-1; D not resolved. The CDR3 length is 12 residues. CDR1 and CDR2 (germline): DFQATT, SNEGSKA (reference sequence). V was cut by 3 bases and J by 5 bases, with 8 bases left in between. The CDR3 bases are TGCAGTGCTAGCCCCATACACAATGAGCAGTTCTTC. Its protein product is CSASPIHNEQFF.

This clonotype has a count of ten or more. The chain employs TRBV20-1 and TRBJ2-5, with D possibly matching TRBD2 (6 bases). The V end lost 1 base, the J end lost 2 bases, and 8 bases lay between the germline ends. The CDR3 loop spans 13 amino acids. From germline, CDR1 is DFQATT and CDR2 SNEGSKA (reference sequence). The CDR3 DNA follows: TGCAGTGCTAGAGGTGGGGGGCAAGAGACCCAGTACTTC. Amino acids: CSARGGGQETQYF.

The V gene is TRBV10-2, the J gene TRBJ2-7; TRBD2 matches 8 bases. CDR1 is WSHSY and CDR2 is SAAADI in the germline V gene. V lost 6 bases to trimming and J lost 0 bases; unmatched junction nucleotides: 4. This CDR3 region has 14 residues. The CDR3 loop is CASSVSGNSYEQYF. The CDR3 DNA follows: TGCGCCAGCAGCGTTAGCGGGAACTCCTACGAGCAGTACTTC.

The CDR3 nucleotides read TGTGCCAGCCGTAACCTCGCGAACACCGGGGAGCTGTTTTTT. The encoded protein is CASRNLANTGELFF. The chain is built from TRBV28 and TRBJ2-2; D uncertain. V was trimmed by 8 bases and J by 0 bases, leaving 10 bases between them. The CDR3 is 14 residues long. Germline CDR1 reads MDHEN; CDR2 reads SYDVKM.

This sequence joins TRBV30 and TRBJ2-6, with D perhaps matching TRBD1 (7 bases). This CDR3 spans 17 amino acids. Per the germline V gene, CDR1 is GTSNPN and CDR2 is SVGIG (reference sequence). Trimming shortened V by 1 base and J by 3 bases, and 16 bases separated the two germline ends. CDR3 loop: CAWSEEQGGYGANVLTF. The CDR3 bases are TGTGCCTGGAGTGAGGAGCAGGGGGGATATGGGGCCAACGTCCTGACTTTC. Complete variable domain (other parts from reference TRBV30 and TRBJ2-6): SQTIHQWPATLVQPVGSPLSLECTVEGTSNPNLYWYRQAAGRGLQLLFYSVGIGQISSEVPQNLSASRPQDRQFILSSKKLLLSDSGFYLCAWSEEQGGYGANVLTFGAGSRLTVL.

This chain connects TRBV4-3 to TRBJ1-1, with D possibly being TRBD1 (5 bases). This CDR3 region has 14 residues. V was trimmed by 6 bases and J by 4 bases, leaving 15 bases between them. Germline V lookup: CDR1 LGHNA, CDR2 YSLEER. CDR3 amino acids: CASSQWDGRTEAFF. In nucleotides, the CDR3 is TGCGCCAGCAGTCAATGGGACGGACGCACTGAAGCTTTCTTT.

This chain links TRBV5-6 with TRBJ2-2; D gene ambiguous. Trimming cost V 3 bases and J 4 bases, with 7 bases left between them. The CDR3 sequence is 13 residues long. Germline V gives CDR1 SGHDT, CDR2 YYEEEE. The CDR3 bases are TGTGCCAGCAGCTCCGGAACCACCGGGGAGCTGTTTTTT. Its translation is CASSSGTTGELFF.

The CDR3 DNA reads TGTGCCAGCAGCCAAGCCCGATGGGGGGAAGGAGAGCCTCTACACTACAATGAGCAGTTCTTC. It encodes CASSQARWGEGEPLHYNEQFF. The rearrangement uses TRBV14 and TRBJ2-1; D might be TRBD2 (6 bases). The CDR3 contains 21 residues. The V end lost 1 base, the J end lost 3 bases, and 28 bases lay between the germline ends. Germline V gene sequence: CDR1 SGHDN, CDR2 FVKESK.

There are many counts of this clonotype. This sequence joins TRBV20-1 and TRBJ1-5; tentatively, D is TRBD1 (5 bases). Trimming stripped 5 bases from V and 1 base from J, with 12 bases between. The germline V gene encodes CDR1 DFQATT and CDR2 SNEGSKA (reference sequence). The CDR3 spans 14 residues. The CDR3 DNA reads TGCAGTGCTGGGGACGGACCGAGCAATCAGCCCCAGCATTTT. This encodes CSAGDGPSNQPQHF.

This clonotype was seen many times. The V call is TRBV28, the J call TRBJ2-7; D gene uncertain. Germline CDR1 is MDHEN and CDR2 is SYDVKM. Trimming stripped 2 bases from V and 5 bases from J, with 7 bases between. The CDR3 is 12 residues long. As DNA, the CDR3 is TGTGCCAGCAGTTTAAAGGTTGACGAGCAGTACTTC. It specifies CASSLKVDEQYF.

V is TRBV11-3 and J is TRBJ2-5; 7 bases map to TRBD1. Germline V gene data show CDR1 as SGHNT and CDR2 as YENEEA. With 5 bases clipped from V and 6 bases from J, the junction kept 6 bases outside the gene matches. The CDR3 spans 13 residues. As DNA, the CDR3 is TGTGCCAGCAGCAAAGGGGGCGAGAAGACCCAGTACTTC. This codes for CASSKGGEKTQYF.

The V and J genes are TRBV24-1 and TRBJ2-1; tentative D call: TRBD2 (6 bases). V gave up 9 bases and J gave up 10 bases, with 15 bases separating them. This CDR3 contains 12 residues. CDR1 is KGHDR, CDR2 SFDVKD, per germline. The CDR3 nucleotides read TGTGCCACCGGGAGTCTAGCGAGGGAGCAGTTCTTC. This encodes CATGSLAREQFF.

This chain connects TRBV29-1 to TRBJ2-7, with 8 bases that match TRBD2. There are 13 residues in the CDR3. The germline V gene encodes CDR1 SQVTM and CDR2 ANQGSEA. V lost 7 bases and J lost 5; bases outside the gene matches: 10. The CDR3 bases are TGCAGCGCCCTTTCCGGGAGGGACGACGAGCAGTACTTC. Translation gives CSALSGRDDEQYF.

Of note for this clonotype: This sequence may be a read error, since a much larger clone differs from it by one base. The chain couples TRBV6-2 or TRBV6-3 to TRBJ1-2, with D perhaps TRBD1 (6 bases). The CDR3 is 15 amino acids. Germline CDR1 reads MNHEY; CDR2 reads SVGEGT. The V and J ends lost 7 bases and 2 bases respectively, with 17 bases between them. The CDR3, as DNA: TGTGCCAGCAAGGTTACAGGGAATGGCAACTATGGCTACACCTTC. Translation gives CASKVTGNGNYGYTF.

This rearrangement joins TRBV10-3 to TRBJ2-1; 10 bases line up with TRBD2. Unmatched junction bases numbered 6, after V lost 4 bases and J lost 6 bases. The CDR3 has 15 amino acids. Looked up from germline, CDR1 is ENHRY and CDR2 is SYGVKD. CDR3 amino acids: CAISGASGSGNEQFF. CDR3 nucleotides: TGTGCCATCAGTGGGGCTAGCGGGAGTGGCAATGAGCAGTTCTTC.

This clonotype was detected ten times or more. The V call is TRBV2, the J call TRBJ1-2; 7 nucleotides agree with TRBD1. The germline V gene has CDR1 SNHLY and CDR2 FYNNEI. CDR3 length: 15 residues. J was trimmed by 4 bases and V by 7 bases; bases with no gene match: 12. CDR3: CASTSTGTAVYGYTF. The CDR3 DNA reads as TGTGCCAGCACTTCCACCGGGACAGCAGTCTATGGCTACACCTTC.

V usage is TRBV10-3 and J usage is TRBJ1-4, with no clear D. The CDR3 is made up of 12 amino acids. Germline CDR1 reads ENHRY; CDR2 reads SYGVKD. Trimming stripped 0 bases from V and 7 bases from J, with 3 bases between. The CDR3 DNA follows: TGTGCCATCAGTGAGTCGGCTGAAAAACTGTTTTTT. It yields the protein CAISESAEKLFF.

This clonotype was seen a few times. The genes are TRBV7-8 and TRBJ2-2; maybe TRBD1 (6 bases). The CDR3 runs 18 residues. Germline lookup yields CDR1 SGHVS and CDR2 FQNEAQ. The V and J ends lost 4 bases and 1 base respectively, with 19 bases between them. The CDR3: CASSSRRTGQRNTGELFF. CDR3 nucleotides: TGTGCCAGCAGCTCCAGAAGAACAGGGCAAAGGAACACCGGGGAGCTGTTTTTT.

The chain carries TRBV20-1 and TRBJ2-1; perhaps TRBD1 as D (5 bases). There are 15 residues in the CDR3. V was pared by 6 bases and J by 2 bases, with 17 bases between. Germline V gene data show CDR1 as DFQATT and CDR2 as SNEGSKA (reference sequence). The CDR3: CSASKTGYPYNEQFF. The CDR3 DNA sequence: TGCAGTGCCTCGAAAACAGGTTACCCCTACAATGAGCAGTTCTTC.

The chain is built from TRBV7-3 and TRBJ2-4; D remains unclear. Germline CDR1 reads SGHTA; CDR2 reads FQGTGA. The CDR3 extends over 13 amino acids. V lost 2 bases to trimming and J lost 6 bases, with 8 bases between them. The CDR3 loop reads CASSLFLGNIQYF. The CDR3 bases are TGTGCCAGCAGCTTATTTTTGGGAAACATTCAGTACTTC.

Regarding this clonotype: A much larger clone lies one base from this, so it may be a read error. The chain has TRBV6-1 and TRBJ1-5; tentatively, D is TRBD1 (5 bases). V lost 2 bases, J lost 0 bases, and 8 bases lay in between. Germline CDR1 reads MNHNS; CDR2 reads SASEGT. The CDR3 has 15 amino acids. CDR3 region: CASSEWGVSNQPQHF. CDR3 sequence (DNA): TGTGCCAGCAGTGAATGGGGCGTTAGCAATCAGCCCCAGCATTTT.

At least ten counts were recorded for this clonotype. This chain connects TRBV7-2 to TRBJ2-7; D may correspond to TRBD1 or TRBD2 (5 bases each). The V end lost 4 bases, the J end lost 0 bases, and 25 bases lay between the germline ends. From germline, CDR1 is SGHTA and CDR2 FQGNSA. The CDR3 sequence is 19 residues long. This chain's CDR3 is CASSSAGTLLGLSSYEQYF. The CDR3 DNA sequence: TGTGCCAGCAGCTCCGCAGGGACCTTATTGGGATTGAGCTCCTACGAGCAGTACTTC.

In the case of this clonotype: One junction end disagrees with the germline gene, perhaps due to a read error. The chain employs TRBV5-1 and TRBJ2-1, with D possibly being TRBD1 (6 bases). The CDR3 has 16 amino acids. Germline CDR1 is SGHRS and CDR2 is YFSETQ. The CDR3 region has the DNA TGTGCCAGTAGTATCTCTACAGGGCTAACCTACAATGAGCAGTTCTTC. Translated: CASSISTGLTYNEQFF. Full variable domain (outside the CDR3, taken from reference TRBV5-1 and TRBJ2-1): KAGVTQTPRYLIKTRGQQVTLSCSPISGHRSVSWYQQTPGQGLQFLFEYFSETQRNKGNFPGRFSGRQFSNSRSEMNVSTLELGDSALYLCASSISTGLTYNEQFFGPGTRLTVL.